These 21 T cell receptor beta chains came from one sample sequenced in a study of blood T cell repertoires in COVID-19. TCRdb's table, derived via immunoSEQ multiplex PCR, lists solely in-frame clones and lacks some. The sample carries approximately 180,000 clones, roughly 85% recorded once. Sequencing was performed on peripheral blood. Receptors originate from a man aged 60 to 75 with acute or convalescent COVID-19.

The rearrangement links TRBV24-1 to TRBJ2-7; TRBD2 is a possible D gene (5 bases). The V gene's germline CDR1 is KGHDR and CDR2 SFDVKD. The V end lost 3 bases, the J end lost 0 bases, and 8 bases lay between the germline ends. This CDR3 comprises 14 residues. The CDR3 DNA reads as TGTGCCACCAGTGATCCCCGGGACTCCTACGAGCAGTACTTC. Translated, it gives CATSDPRDSYEQYF.

CDR3 residues: CASSWRGGSYEQYF. The CDR3 DNA reads as TGTGCCAGCAGCTGGAGGGGGGGGTCCTACGAGCAGTACTTC. The V and J genes are TRBV7-2 and TRBJ2-7, with TRBD2 as a possible D gene (7 bases). The V gene lost 4 bases and the J gene lost 1 base, with 11 bases spanning the gap. CDR3 size: 14 residues. Germline-derived CDR1 and CDR2 are SGHTA and FQGNSA.

The chain combines TRBV7-9 with TRBJ2-2, with TRBD2 identical over 9 bases. The V segment lost 2 bases and the J segment 1 base; nucleotides outside the gene matches: 2. This CDR3 spans 16 amino acids. Germline V gene sequence: CDR1 SEHNR, CDR2 FQNEAQ (reference sequence). This CDR3 reads CASSLSSGRNTGELFF. In DNA, the CDR3 is TGTGCCAGCAGCTTAAGTAGCGGGAGGAACACCGGGGAGCTGTTTTTT.

This chain uses TRBV10-3 with TRBJ2-7; 8 nucleotides align to TRBD2. The J segment lost 0 bases and the V segment lost 0 bases, leaving 7 bases of the junction unmatched. CDR3 size: 17 residues. Per germline, CDR1 ENHRY and CDR2 SYGVKD. CDR3 nucleotide sequence: TGTGCCATCAGTGAGTCTGGCCTGGGGACTAGCTCCTACGAGCAGTACTTC. Protein product: CAISESGLGTSSYEQYF.

This clone was observed once. This chain joins TRBV7-8 and TRBJ1-2, with TRBD1 matching 9 bases. The CDR3 contains 13 residues. The V segment lost 7 bases and the J segment 4 bases; nucleotides outside the gene matches: 4. From germline, CDR1 is SGHVS and CDR2 FQNEAQ. CDR3: CASTRTGVYGYTF. CDR3 DNA: TGTGCCAGCACCCGGACAGGGGTCTATGGCTACACCTTC.

V gene TRBV28 combines with J gene TRBJ2-1; maybe TRBD2 (5 bases). CDR1 and CDR2 from the germline V gene are MDHEN and SYDVKM. The CDR3 is 15 residues long. The ends were cut back, 8 bases at V and 0 bases at J, with 14 bases in the middle. The CDR3 loop reads CASVPDSSSYNEQFF. CDR3 bases: TGTGCCAGCGTCCCGGACTCAAGCTCCTACAATGAGCAGTTCTTC.

This sequence joins TRBV19 and TRBJ1-5, with 9 bases aligning to TRBD1. CDR3 length: 17 amino acids. Germline V gives CDR1 LNHDA, CDR2 SQIVND (reference sequence). Trimming at V came to 1 base and at J to 4 bases, leaving 8 bases not matched to a gene. The CDR3 DNA sequence: TGTGCCAGTAGTATAGTTCGACAGGGGGAGGGGAATCAGCCCCAGCATTTT. It codes for CASSIVRQGEGNQPQHF.

V gene TRBV5-6 combines with J gene TRBJ2-2, with D possibly TRBD2 on 6 matching bases. Germline lookup yields CDR1 SGHDT and CDR2 YYEEEE. CDR3 length equals 16 residues. Between the trimmed V and J ends, which lost 4 bases and 0 bases, there was a span of 13 bases. CDR3 sequence reads: CASSLRRVTNTGELFF. The CDR3 bases are TGTGCCAGCAGCCTCAGGAGGGTTACGAACACCGGGGAGCTGTTTTTT. The whole variable domain, remainder taken from reference TRBV5-6 and TRBJ2-2, is DAGVTQSPTHLIKTRGQQVTLRCSPKSGHDTVSWYQQALGQGPQFIFQYYEEEERQRGNFPDRFSGHQFPNYSSELNVNALLLGDSALYLCASSLRRVTNTGELFFGEGSRLTVL.

This chain connects TRBV5-1 to TRBJ2-2, with 10 bases that match TRBD1. V shed 0 bases, J shed 0 bases, and the junction held 5 bases outside the gene matches. Germline CDR1 is SGHRS and CDR2 is YFSETQ. The CDR3 contains 18 residues. Here the CDR3 reads CASSLEDRGATNTGELFF. For the CDR3, the DNA is TGCGCCAGCAGCTTGGAGGACAGGGGGGCAACGAACACCGGGGAGCTGTTTTTT.

V and J are TRBV29-1 and TRBJ2-3, with TRBD2 matching 12 bases. The CDR3 is 17 residues long. Per germline, CDR1 SQVTM and CDR2 ANQGSEA. The J segment lost 4 bases and the V segment lost 0 bases, leaving 8 bases of the junction unmatched. The DNA for the CDR3 is TGCAGCGTTGAAGATGGGGCGACTAGCGGGAGCCCAGATACGCAGTATTTT. Encoded protein: CSVEDGATSGSPDTQYF.

V is TRBV18 and J is TRBJ2-1, with TRBD2 matching over 8 bases. This CDR3 has 14 residues. Germline lookup yields CDR1 KGHSH and CDR2 LQKENI. The ends lost 6 bases at V and 8 bases at J; junction bases unmatched: 9. The CDR3 DNA sequence: TGTGCCAGCTCCGGAGCGGGAGTAGGCTATGAGCAGTTCTTC. Translation gives CASSGAGVGYEQFF.

The J gene is TRBJ1-6, the V gene TRBV5-5, with 10 bases that match TRBD1. Per the germline V gene, CDR1 is SGHKS and CDR2 is YYEKEE (reference sequence). The CDR3 runs 16 residues. V was pared by 5 bases and J by 7 bases, with 9 bases of the junction left unmatched. The CDR3 DNA is TGTGCCAGCAGAACCGGGACAGGGGTGCGAAATTCACCCCTCCACTTT. It translates to CASRTGTGVRNSPLHF.

The chain combines TRBV20-1 with TRBJ1-5; 7 bases map to TRBD1. V shed 3 bases and J 12 bases; nucleotides not matched to a gene: 8. From germline, CDR1 is DFQATT and CDR2 SNEGSKA (reference sequence). The CDR3 extends over 12 amino acids. CDR3 amino acids: CSASIRRDSQHF. The CDR3 DNA reads TGCAGTGCTAGTATCCGGCGGGACAGCCAGCATTTT.

This chain connects TRBV6-5 to TRBJ2-5, with 9 bases lining up with TRBD1. The CDR3 has 13 amino acids. The trim removed 5 bases at V and 5 bases at J, leaving 3 bases unmatched. Germline lookup yields CDR1 MNHEY and CDR2 SVGAGI. CDR3 DNA sequence: TGTGCCAGCAGTCGGGACAGGGCGGAGACCCAGTACTTC. Translated: CASSRDRAETQYF.

The chain couples TRBV3-1 (or the pseudogene TRBV3-2) to TRBJ1-5, with a weak D call TRBD1 (6 bases). The CDR3 totals 14 residues. Between the trimmed V and J ends, which lost 3 bases and 3 bases, there was a span of 9 bases. The germline V gene has CDR1 LGHDT and CDR2 YNNKEL (reference sequence). CDR3 protein: CASSHGGPNQPQHF. In DNA form, the CDR3 reads TGTGCCAGCAGCCATGGGGGCCCCAATCAGCCCCAGCATTTT.

V and J are TRBV2 and TRBJ2-5, with 8 bases aligning to TRBD2. V lost 7 bases and J lost 4; bases outside the gene matches: 11. The CDR3 runs to 15 residues. Germline lookup yields CDR1 SNHLY and CDR2 FYNNEI. The CDR3 DNA reads as TGTGCCAGCACCAATCTAGCGGGCGGGGGAGAGACCCAGTACTTC. As protein: CASTNLAGGGETQYF.

The V and J genes are TRBV28 and TRBJ2-3; TRBD1 aligns across 10 bases. The CDR3 covers 17 residues. Germline CDR1 reads MDHEN; CDR2 reads SYDVKM. V dropped 7 bases and J dropped 2; count of bases not matched to a gene: 12. CDR3 coding DNA: TGTGCCAGCAACGCCGCCTGGGGACAGGGGACCACAGATACGCAGTATTTT. Translated, it gives CASNAAWGQGTTDTQYF.

CDR3 sequence reads: CASSGGDRDGEQYF. For the CDR3, the DNA is TGTGCCAGCAGTGGGGGTGACAGGGACGGCGAGCAGTACTTC. The gene calls are TRBV28 and TRBJ2-7, with 7 bases identical to TRBD1. Germline CDR1 reads MDHEN; CDR2 reads SYDVKM. The CDR3 extends over 14 amino acids. Trimming removed 5 bases from V and 6 bases from J; junction bases left unmatched: 10.

This clone was recorded only once. This sequence joins TRBV7-3 and TRBJ2-4; tentatively, D is TRBD1 (6 bases). CDR3 size: 13 residues. Germline values: CDR1 SGHTA, CDR2 FQGTGA. Between the trimmed V and J ends, which lost 5 bases and 13 bases, there was a span of 18 bases. In DNA, the CDR3 is TGTGCCAGCAGCCTAGAACAGGGTGCCCACCAGTACTTC. This encodes CASSLEQGAHQYF.

V is TRBV10-1 and J is TRBJ2-7; 9 bases map to TRBD2. Trimming took 4 bases from V and 1 from J; bases not matched to a gene: 5. CDR3 length: 15 amino acids. Per germline, CDR1 WNHNN and CDR2 SYGVQD (reference sequence). The chain's CDR3 is CASSVCGRGSYEQYF. Written as DNA, the CDR3 is TGCGCCAGCAGTGTTTGCGGGAGGGGGTCCTACGAGCAGTACTTC.

This clone was picked up one time. The V and J genes are TRBV7-9 and TRBJ2-3; a possible D gene is TRBD1 (6 bases). Trimming removed 2 bases at V and 4 bases at J, with 13 bases between. The CDR3 is 15 residues long. Germline CDR1 is SEHNR and CDR2 is FQNEAQ (reference sequence). The CDR3 here is CASSLRAGESDTQYF. Here the CDR3 DNA reads TGTGCCAGCAGCTTAAGGGCAGGGGAGTCAGATACGCAGTATTTT.